The sequence of this TCR beta chain was determined in a study of blood T cell repertoires in COVID-19. This CDR3 is built from 16 residues. Germline V gene data show CDR1 as SGDLS and CDR2 as YYNGEE. Losses at the gene ends were 4 bases for V and 9 bases for J; bases not matched to a gene: 11. TCRdb keeps only in-frame clones here, not all; method: immunoSEQ multiplex PCR. The table includes about 220,000 clones, about 82% detected once. Seattle patients were enrolled during active infection and followed longitudinally. This TCR was sampled from a woman aged 70-85 years with COVID-19, enrolled during active disease. Sequencing was performed on peripheral blood. The chain employs TRBV9 and TRBJ1-6, with 9 nucleotides matching TRBD1. Here the CDR3 reads CASSLSPGTGISPLHF. Here the CDR3 DNA reads TGTGCCAGCAGCCTCTCACCTGGGACAGGGATTTCACCCCTCCACTTT.